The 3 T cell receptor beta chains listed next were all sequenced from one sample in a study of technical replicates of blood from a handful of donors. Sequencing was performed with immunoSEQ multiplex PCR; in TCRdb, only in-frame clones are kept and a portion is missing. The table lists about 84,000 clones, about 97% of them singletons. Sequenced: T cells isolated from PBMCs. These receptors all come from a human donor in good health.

CDR3 DNA: TGTGCCAGCTCACCATTGGCAGGGGACGGAAACACCATATATTTT. Protein: CASSPLAGDGNTIYF. The V call is TRBV18, the J call TRBJ1-3; possibly TRBD1 for D (6 bases). This CDR3 comprises 15 residues. The germline CDR1 and CDR2 sequences are KGHSH and LQKENI. V lost 2 bases and J lost 4, with 12 bases in between.

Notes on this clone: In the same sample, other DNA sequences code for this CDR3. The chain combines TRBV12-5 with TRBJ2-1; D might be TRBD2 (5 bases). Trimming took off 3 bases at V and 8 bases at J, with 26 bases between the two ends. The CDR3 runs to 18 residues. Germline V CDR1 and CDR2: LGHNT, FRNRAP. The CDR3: CASGLPIGINSRPDEQFF. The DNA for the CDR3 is TGTGCTAGTGGTTTACCCATCGGGATCAACTCCCGCCCCGATGAGCAGTTCTTC. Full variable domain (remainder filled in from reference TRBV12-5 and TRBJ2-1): DARVTQTPRHKVTEMGQEVTMRCQPILGHNTVFWYRQTMMQGLELLAYFRNRAPLDDSGMPKDRFSAEMPDATLATLKIQPSEPRDSAVYFCASGLPIGINSRPDEQFFGPGTRLTVL.

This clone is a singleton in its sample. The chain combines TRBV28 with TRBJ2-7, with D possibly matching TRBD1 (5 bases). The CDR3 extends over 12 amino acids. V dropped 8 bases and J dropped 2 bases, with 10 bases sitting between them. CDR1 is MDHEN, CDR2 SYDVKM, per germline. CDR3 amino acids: CASQDTPYEQYF. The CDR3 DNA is TGTGCCAGCCAGGACACCCCCTACGAGCAGTACTTC.